Below are 20 T cell receptor beta chains sequenced from a single sample in a study of blood T cell repertoires in COVID-19. Sequenced by immunoSEQ multiplex PCR; TCRdb stores in-frame clones only, minus some. The sample holds around 200,000 clones; 75% to 85% are singletons and the top ten take approximately 5.9%. Sequencing was done on a sample of peripheral blood. Receptors were obtained from a woman aged 40 to 50 with COVID-19, enrolled during active disease.

The chain is built from TRBV7-6 and TRBJ2-1, with D possibly TRBD2 on 6 matching bases. The CDR3 loop spans 20 amino acids. V was shortened by 1 base and J by 2 bases, with 24 bases between the two germline ends. The germline gives CDR1 SGHVS, CDR2 FNYEAQ. The DNA of the CDR3 is TGTGCCAGCAGCTTAGTCTATGGGGGGATAGTTACAGGAACCTACAATGAGCAGTTCTTC. Translated, it gives CASSLVYGGIVTGTYNEQFF. The whole variable domain, filled in from reference TRBV7-6 and TRBJ2-1, reads GAGVSQSPRYKVTKRGQDVALRCDPISGHVSLYWYRQALGQGPEFLTYFNYEAQQDKSGLPNDRFSAERPEGSISTLTIQRTEQRDSAMYRCASSLVYGGIVTGTYNEQFFGPGTRLTVL.

The rearrangement uses TRBV3-1 (or the pseudogene TRBV3-2) and TRBJ2-3, with D possibly being TRBD1 (6 bases). The V end lost 1 base, the J end lost 4 bases, and 12 bases lay between the germline ends. This CDR3 has 15 residues. Germline V gives CDR1 LGHDT, CDR2 YNNKEL (reference sequence). The DNA of the CDR3 is TGTGCCAGCAGCCAAGGAACAGGGTACGCAGATACGCAGTATTTT. Translated: CASSQGTGYADTQYF.

This rearrangement joins TRBV11-2 to TRBJ1-2; D might be TRBD1 (5 bases). V lost 1 base to trimming and J lost 6 bases, with 18 bases between them. Germline assignment: CDR1 SGHAT and CDR2 FQNNGV. The length of the CDR3 is 16 residues. The CDR3 DNA sequence: TGTGCCAGCAGCTTAGCTTTAGGACGGGGGGTTAATGGCTACACCTTC. Amino acids: CASSLALGRGVNGYTF.

This chain joins TRBV19 and TRBJ1-5; 8 nucleotides match TRBD1. The CDR3 has 16 residues. Germline V gene lookup returns CDR1 LNHDA and CDR2 SQIVND (reference sequence). Trimming took 6 bases from V and 3 from J; bases not matched to a gene: 10. CDR3 nucleotide sequence: TGTGCCAGTAGCACGTCCGACAGGGGTGTCAATCAGCCCCAGCATTTT. This translates into CASSTSDRGVNQPQHF.

Comment on this clone: The same CDR3 is also encoded by other DNA sequences in this sample. The chain has TRBV9 and TRBJ2-5; 10 bases map to TRBD1. The CDR3 runs 15 residues. Germline CDR1 reads SGDLS; CDR2 reads YYNGEE. With V trimmed by 0 bases and J by 4 bases, 3 bases remained unmatched. The CDR3 is CASSVGQGAGETQYF. CDR3 nucleotides: TGTGCCAGCAGCGTAGGACAGGGGGCCGGAGAGACCCAGTACTTC.

V usage is TRBV6-1 and J usage is TRBJ2-7, with TRBD2 identical over 7 bases. V lost 1 base and J lost 2; bases outside the gene matches: 8. Germline V gene data show CDR1 as MNHNS and CDR2 as SASEGT. There are 16 residues in the CDR3. CDR3: CASSEGRTLAAYEQYF. CDR3 bases: TGTGCCAGCAGTGAAGGTCGAACGCTAGCGGCCTACGAGCAGTACTTC.

This clone has more than one count but fewer than ten. The gene calls are TRBV7-9 and TRBJ1-6; D remains ambiguous. V was cut by 5 bases and J by 3 bases, with 14 bases left in between. Germline CDR1 reads SEHNR; CDR2 reads FQNEAQ (reference sequence). The CDR3 totals 16 residues. The CDR3 here is CASSLSGGIYNSPLHF. The CDR3 DNA reads as TGTGCCAGCAGCCTCTCGGGTGGAATCTATAATTCACCCCTCCACTTT.

The CDR3: CATSPDSRSGNTIYF. In DNA form, the CDR3 reads TGTGCCACCAGTCCCGACAGCAGGTCTGGAAACACCATATATTTT. V is TRBV15 and J is TRBJ1-3; D is possibly TRBD1 (5 bases). Germline CDR1 LNHNV, CDR2 YYDKDF (reference sequence). The V and J ends lost 6 bases and 1 base respectively, with 13 bases between them. CDR3 length equals 15 residues.

The chain combines TRBV20-1 with TRBJ2-1; D tentatively fits TRBD1 or TRBD2 (6 bases each). There are 13 residues in the CDR3. CDR1 and CDR2 (germline): DFQATT, SNEGSKA (reference sequence). The V end lost 3 bases, the J end lost 5 bases, and 11 bases lay between the germline ends. The CDR3 loop reads CSASGGPNNEQFF. The CDR3 coding sequence is TGCAGTGCTAGTGGGGGGCCCAACAATGAGCAGTTCTTC.

The chain employs TRBV5-1 and TRBJ2-5; maybe TRBD2 (6 bases). Germline values: CDR1 SGHRS, CDR2 YFSETQ. V dropped 4 bases and J dropped 4 bases, with 14 bases sitting between them. CDR3 size: 14 residues. The chain's CDR3 is CASSVGLGGETQYF. Here the CDR3 DNA reads TGCGCCAGCAGCGTGGGACTGGGGGGAGAGACCCAGTACTTC.

In its sample, this clone was seen once. This chain joins TRBV10-3 and TRBJ1-5; the D is unclear. Germline V gene sequence: CDR1 ENHRY, CDR2 SYGVKD. There are 15 residues in the CDR3. V was trimmed by 4 bases and J by 2 bases, leaving 12 bases between them. The CDR3 DNA reads as TGTGCCATCAGTGGGGAGGCCGGGGGCAATCAGCCCCAGCATTTT. Its protein is CAISGEAGGNQPQHF.

The chain employs TRBV4-2 and TRBJ2-4; TRBD2 is a possible D gene (6 bases). Trimming left V 5 bases short and J 8 bases short, with 16 bases between. Per the germline V gene, CDR1 is LGHNA and CDR2 is YNFKEQ. The CDR3 totals 14 residues. The CDR3 spells CASSAGIPGDIQYF. CDR3 DNA sequence: TGTGCCAGCAGCGCGGGGATCCCGGGTGACATTCAGTACTTC.

CDR3 nucleotide sequence: TGTGCCAGCAGTCCCTTACAGGGAGCAAGGGTAGCCAAAAACATTCAGTACTTC. Protein sequence: CASSPLQGARVAKNIQYF. The rearrangement joins TRBV27 to TRBJ2-4, with D maybe TRBD1 (6 bases). The germline CDR1 and CDR2 sequences are MNHEY and SMNVEV (reference sequence). The CDR3 is made up of 18 amino acids. Trimming cost V 5 bases and J 0 bases, with 20 bases left between them.

The chain combines TRBV29-1 with TRBJ2-3; tentative D call: TRBD1 (6 bases). Trimming shortened V by 0 bases and J by 2 bases, and 15 bases separated the two germline ends. This CDR3 has 16 amino acids. Germline V gives CDR1 SQVTM, CDR2 ANQGSEA. The CDR3 loop is CSVEDGRGPHTDTQYF. For the CDR3, the DNA is TGCAGCGTTGAAGATGGCAGGGGACCTCACACAGATACGCAGTATTTT.

The rearrangement joins TRBV7-8 to TRBJ1-6; D possibly corresponds to TRBD1 (6 bases). This CDR3 region has 15 residues. Trimming took off 5 bases at V and 7 bases at J, with 15 bases between the two ends. Germline CDR1 and CDR2: SGHVS and FQNEAQ. The CDR3 here is CASSIRDTKNSPLHF. The CDR3 nucleotides are TGTGCCAGCAGCATCCGGGACACCAAAAATTCACCCCTCCACTTT.

This chain links TRBV7-6 with TRBJ2-2; 12 nucleotides match TRBD1. The CDR3 length is 16 residues. The ends lost 5 bases at V and 5 bases at J; junction bases unmatched: 6. CDR1 and CDR2 (germline): SGHVS, FNYEAQ. The CDR3 sequence is CASSDRDRGRTGELFF. Here the CDR3 DNA reads TGTGCCAGCAGCGACCGGGACAGGGGGCGGACCGGGGAGCTGTTTTTT.

V is TRBV11-2 and J is TRBJ2-1, with D possibly matching TRBD2 (6 bases). This CDR3 spans 16 amino acids. CDR1 SGHAT and CDR2 FQNNGV come from the germline V gene. V was pared by 1 base and J by 3 bases, with 13 bases between. CDR3 DNA sequence: TGTGCCAGCAGCTTAGTACTCGGCGGGGTCTACAATGAGCAGTTCTTC. It codes for CASSLVLGGVYNEQFF.

The chain carries TRBV2 and TRBJ1-4; D is uncertain. Germline V gives CDR1 SNHLY, CDR2 FYNNEI. Trimming shortened V by 9 bases and J by 0 bases, and 20 bases separated the two germline ends. The CDR3 is 17 residues long. The CDR3 DNA sequence: TGTGCCAGTCGGAGGCGTCAGAGCTATGCAACTAATGAAAAACTGTTTTTT. Amino acids: CASRRRQSYATNEKLFF.

The V call is TRBV25-1, the J call TRBJ1-5; a weak D match, TRBD1 (5 bases). The CDR3 runs 13 residues. The V end was cut by 7 bases, the J end by 6 bases, with 13 bases between. Per the germline V gene, CDR1 is MGHDK and CDR2 is SYGVNS. The CDR3 protein is CASTGRATQPQHF. CDR3 coding DNA: TGTGCCAGCACGGGCAGGGCCACTCAGCCCCAGCATTTT.

J is TRBJ1-1 and V is TRBV14; D is unresolved. V was trimmed by 0 bases and J by 1 base, leaving 6 bases between them. From germline, CDR1 is SGHDN and CDR2 FVKESK. CDR3 length equals 14 residues. CDR3 DNA sequence: TGTGCCAGCAGCCAAGATCTATGGAACACTGAAGCTTTCTTT. It specifies CASSQDLWNTEAFF.